The TCR beta chain described here comes from a study of OX40 agonist ivuxolimab in advanced cancers. TCRdb keeps only in-frame clones here, not all; method: immunoSEQ multiplex PCR. The sample lists roughly 100,000 clones; around nine tenths were seen once. Per the germline V gene, CDR1 is MNHNY and CDR2 is SVGAGI (reference sequence). CDR3 size: 14 residues. V was clipped by 5 bases and J by 10 bases, with 18 bases between them. This specimen was CD4+ or CD8+ T cells sorted from blood, taken in a trial of the OX40 agonist ivuxolimab. This TCR was sampled from an adult with an advanced solid tumor such as melanoma, head and neck, liver or kidney cancer. This sequence joins TRBV6-6 and TRBJ2-1; D is uncertain. The CDR3 loop is CASSPRSDRLEQFF. The CDR3, as DNA: TGTGCCAGCAGTCCCCGGTCGGACCGCCTAGAGCAGTTCTTC.